The 24 T cell receptor beta chains given below trace back to one sample, sequenced in a study of blood T cell repertoires in COVID-19. Profiled with immunoSEQ multiplex PCR; TCRdb holds only in-frame clones, not every one. The sample has about 130,000 clones, roughly 89% seen once. Sequences were obtained from PBMCs or T cells enriched from blood (not recorded which). The receptor source for this set is a man aged 50 to 60 who had recovered from COVID-19.

This clone appeared once. CDR3 bases: TGTGCCAGCAGCCAATGGACTAGCGGGAGCTACAATGAGCAGTTCTTC. This codes for CASSQWTSGSYNEQFF. The chain employs TRBV14 and TRBJ2-1, with 13 bases matching TRBD2. Trimming took 2 bases from V and 3 from J; bases not matched to a gene: 1. Germline V gene sequence: CDR1 SGHDN, CDR2 FVKESK. The CDR3 loop spans 16 amino acids.

The chain employs TRBV9 and TRBJ1-6, with 8 bases aligning to TRBD1. Per germline, CDR1 SGDLS and CDR2 YYNGEE. J lost 10 bases, V lost 0 bases, and 6 bases had no gene match. CDR3 length: 15 residues. As DNA, the CDR3 is TGTGCCAGCAGCGTAGCGGTGACAGGGGTCTCACCCCTCCACTTT. It specifies CASSVAVTGVSPLHF.

This chain links TRBV9 with TRBJ2-3; D perhaps matches TRBD1 (6 bases). The CDR3 is 18 amino acids. The V and J ends lost 0 bases and 5 bases respectively, with 22 bases between them. Germline values: CDR1 SGDLS, CDR2 YYNGEE. The DNA for the CDR3 is TGTGCCAGCAGCGTAGCTGAAGACAGGAGAGGTTTCGGAGATACGCAGTATTTT. It translates to CASSVAEDRRGFGDTQYF.

The rearrangement uses TRBV28 and TRBJ2-5; D unclear. This CDR3 region has 12 residues. V lost 6 bases to trimming and J lost 4 bases, with 9 bases between them. CDR1 is MDHEN, CDR2 SYDVKM, per germline. CDR3 loop: CASSDQRETQYF. The CDR3 DNA is TGTGCCAGCAGCGATCAGCGAGAGACCCAGTACTTC.

The chain couples TRBV7-9 to TRBJ2-1, with 7 bases that match TRBD2. The germline CDR1 and CDR2 sequences are SEHNR and FQNEAQ (reference sequence). The ends lost 1 base at V and 7 bases at J; junction bases unmatched: 7. This CDR3 contains 15 residues. CDR3 region: CASSLGSGVANEQFF. The CDR3 DNA reads as TGTGCCAGCAGCTTAGGGAGCGGGGTCGCGAATGAGCAGTTCTTC.

This chain joins TRBV18 and TRBJ1-2; 10 bases line up with TRBD1. V lost 0 bases to trimming and J lost 4 bases; unmatched junction nucleotides: 2. The germline gives CDR1 KGHSH, CDR2 LQKENI. This CDR3 has 15 amino acids. CDR3 sequence reads: CASSPPGQGTYGYTF. CDR3 bases: TGTGCCAGCTCACCACCGGGACAGGGGACCTATGGCTACACCTTC.

The chain combines TRBV5-4 with TRBJ2-3; D remains ambiguous. The CDR3 has 13 residues. Germline CDR1 and CDR2: SGHNT and YYREEE (reference sequence). V lost 4 bases and J 5 bases, leaving 11 bases between the germline ends. This CDR3 is CASSPSLLDTQYF. The CDR3 bases are TGTGCCAGCAGCCCCTCCCTTCTAGATACGCAGTATTTT.

The rearrangement links TRBV7-2 to TRBJ1-2; a possible D gene is TRBD1 (6 bases). Germline V CDR1 and CDR2: SGHTA, FQGNSA. This CDR3 is 15 amino acids long. Between the trimmed V and J ends, which lost 1 base and 6 bases, there was a span of 15 bases. This CDR3 is CASSLGVGAGDGYTF. Written as DNA, the CDR3 is TGTGCCAGCAGCTTAGGGGTCGGCGCAGGGGATGGCTACACCTTC.

This chain links TRBV7-6 with TRBJ2-1; 9 nucleotides agree with TRBD2. Germline loops: CDR1 SGHVS, CDR2 FNYEAQ. V was clipped by 0 bases and J by 5 bases; unmatched bases: 17. This CDR3 spans 20 amino acids. The CDR3 DNA sequence: TGTGCCAGCAGCTTAGCGGAAGGTGGCCCAGCGGGGGGCCACCACAATGAGCAGTTCTTC. Protein product: CASSLAEGGPAGGHHNEQFF.

The chain links TRBV11-2 to TRBJ1-2; 12 nucleotides line up with TRBD1. Germline CDR1 SGHAT, CDR2 FQNNGV. J lost 4 bases, V lost 5 bases, and 2 bases had no gene match. This CDR3 comprises 14 residues. CDR3 residues: CASSRGQGAYGYTF. CDR3 DNA: TGTGCCAGCAGCCGGGGACAGGGGGCCTATGGCTACACCTTC. The entire variable domain, with the rest obtained from reference TRBV11-2 and TRBJ1-2, is as follows: EAGVAQSPRYKIIEKRQSVAFWCNPISGHATLYWYQQILGQGPKLLIQFQNNGVVDDSQLPKDRFSAERLKGVDSTLKIQPAKLEDSAVYLCASSRGQGAYGYTFGSGTRLTVV.

A single count supports this clone. The chain couples TRBV19 to TRBJ1-2, with D possibly matching TRBD1 (5 bases). Germline V gene data show CDR1 as LNHDA and CDR2 as SQIVND (reference sequence). V was pared by 2 bases and J by 3 bases, with 10 bases between. The CDR3 runs to 14 residues. The CDR3 here is CASSIRGADYGYTF. In DNA form, the CDR3 reads TGTGCCAGTAGTATACGTGGGGCGGACTATGGCTACACCTTC.

Written as DNA, the CDR3 is TGTGCCAGCTCACGCGGACCGTTAGCGGGAGGGCCTACAGATACGCAGTATTTT. Its protein product is CASSRGPLAGGPTDTQYF. The rearrangement uses TRBV18 and TRBJ2-3; 11 bases map to TRBD2. This CDR3 is 18 amino acids long. Germline CDR1 reads KGHSH; CDR2 reads LQKENI. With 4 bases clipped from V and 3 bases from J, the junction kept 12 bases outside the gene matches.

Comment on this clone: It is unclear where the CDR3 begins or ends on the DNA, so no DNA is shown, and the CDR3 is as TCRdb lists it. V and J are TRBV12-1 and TRBJ1-2; the D call of TRBD1 is as the table states it, not checked on the DNA. TRBV12-1 is shown as a pseudogene. The CDR3 is 15 residues long, counting both termini. The CDR3 loop reads CASSFGQGNNYGYTF.

The chain joins TRBV11-2 to TRBJ2-6; 7 bases are a match to TRBD1. The CDR3 totals 16 residues. Germline V gives CDR1 SGHAT, CDR2 FQNNGV. V lost 4 bases to trimming and J lost 0 bases; unmatched junction nucleotides: 3. CDR3 in amino acids: CASSSTGRSGANVLTF. In DNA, the CDR3 is TGTGCCAGCAGCTCGACAGGGCGCTCTGGGGCCAACGTCCTGACTTTC.

The rearrangement joins TRBV9 to TRBJ2-3; 10 nucleotides line up with TRBD2. With V trimmed by 2 bases and J by 0 bases, 6 bases remained unmatched. The CDR3 length is 17 residues. The germline gives CDR1 SGDLS, CDR2 YYNGEE. CDR3 sequence: CASSVSLAGASTDTQYF. CDR3 DNA: TGTGCCAGCAGCGTCTCTCTAGCGGGGGCTAGCACAGATACGCAGTATTTT. Combining the CDR3 with reference TRBV9 and TRBJ2-3 gives the whole variable domain DSGVTQTPKHLITATGQRVTLRCSPRSGDLSVYWYQQSLDQGLQFLIQYYNGEERAKGNILERFSAQQFPDLHSELNLSSLELGDSALYFCASSVSLAGASTDTQYFGPGTRLTVL.

The CDR3 loop reads CASSSYRVATNEKLFF. The DNA of the CDR3 is TGTGCCAGCAGCTCCTACAGAGTTGCAACTAATGAAAAACTGTTTTTT. This chain joins TRBV7-8 and TRBJ1-4, with D unresolved. Germline assignment: CDR1 SGHVS and CDR2 FQNEAQ. This CDR3 region has 16 residues. V lost 4 bases and J 0 bases, leaving 12 bases between the germline ends.

The chain has TRBV29-1 and TRBJ1-2; 7 nucleotides match TRBD1. The V and J ends lost 0 bases and 10 bases, in that order; junction bases with no gene match: 14. The CDR3 spans 15 residues. Germline CDR1 is SQVTM and CDR2 is ANQGSEA. The CDR3 nucleotides read TGCAGCGTTGAAGATGGGGGACAGCTGGAATGGTCCTACACCTTC. Residues: CSVEDGGQLEWSYTF. Together with reference TRBV29-1 and TRBJ1-2, the CDR3 gives the full variable domain: SAVISQKPSRDICQRGTSLTIQCQVDSQVTMMFWYRQQPGQSLTLIATANQGSEATYESGFVIDKFPISRPNLTFSTLTVSNMSPEDSSIYLCSVEDGGQLEWSYTFGSGTRLTVV.

The chain has TRBV7-9 and TRBJ2-2; no clear D gene. The CDR3 spans 13 residues. CDR1 and CDR2 from the germline V gene are SEHNR and FQNEAQ (reference sequence). Trimming pared 5 bases from V and 2 bases from J, leaving 6 bases between. CDR3 sequence reads: CASSTRNTGELFF. The DNA for the CDR3 is TGTGCCAGCAGCACCAGAAACACCGGGGAGCTGTTTTTT. Supplemented by reference TRBV7-9 and TRBJ2-2, the full variable domain reads DTGVSQNPRHKITKRGQNVTFRCDPISEHNRLYWYRQTLGQGPEFLTYFQNEAQLEKSRLLSDRFSAERPKGSFSTLEIQRTEQGDSAMYLCASSTRNTGELFFGEGSRLTVL.

The chain joins TRBV7-3 to TRBJ2-6; TRBD2 agrees at 7 bases. The germline gives CDR1 SGHTA, CDR2 FQGTGA. The CDR3 has 15 residues. V lost 3 bases and J lost 2; bases outside the gene matches: 1. In DNA form, the CDR3 reads TGTGCCAGCAGCTTGGGGAGGGCTGGGGCCAACGTCCTGACTTTC. The encoded protein is CASSLGRAGANVLTF.

J is TRBJ1-5 and V is TRBV23-1; D unclear. TRBV23-1 is an open reading frame, and its role is uncertain. The ends were cut back, 9 bases at V and 2 bases at J, with 17 bases in the middle. The CDR3 loop spans 15 amino acids. The CDR3, as DNA: TGCGCCAGGGAAAAACCCCTTCGGGGCAATCAGCCCCAGCATTTT. The encoded protein is CAREKPLRGNQPQHF.

This chain links TRBV7-3 with TRBJ2-5; TRBD1 aligns across 8 bases. CDR3 length: 15 residues. Looked up from germline, CDR1 is SGHTA and CDR2 is FQGTGA. V dropped 6 bases and J dropped 4; count of bases not matched to a gene: 10. In DNA form, the CDR3 reads TGTGCCAGCAGTCTGACAGGGGCTCGAGTAGAGACCCAGTACTTC. Amino acids: CASSLTGARVETQYF.

V gene TRBV7-6 combines with J gene TRBJ1-3; weak D call: TRBD1 (5 bases). Trimming pared 2 bases from V and 4 bases from J, leaving 15 bases between. The CDR3 consists of 16 residues. Per germline, CDR1 SGHVS and CDR2 FNYEAQ. In DNA, the CDR3 is TGTGCCAGCAGCTTACAGGCTCGTAGGGGCGGAAACACCATATATTTT. This sequence encodes CASSLQARRGGNTIYF.

This clone was detected only once. V usage is TRBV28 and J usage is TRBJ2-7; D is ambiguous. V lost 6 bases and J lost 0, with 9 bases in between. The CDR3 has 13 amino acids. CDR1 is MDHEN and CDR2 is SYDVKM in the germline V gene. In nucleotides, the CDR3 is TGTGCCAGCAGCTTAATCTTCTCCTACGAGCAGTACTTC. Encoded protein: CASSLIFSYEQYF.

The sample holds a few counts of this clone. This rearrangement joins TRBV10-2 to TRBJ2-7; a weak D match, TRBD1 (5 bases). This CDR3 is built from 12 residues. The germline V gene has CDR1 WSHSY and CDR2 SAAADI. With 8 bases removed from V and 3 bases from J, the gap between germline ends came to 11 bases. The CDR3 is CASYRTNYEQYF. The CDR3 coding sequence is TGCGCCAGCTATAGGACAAACTACGAGCAGTACTTC.